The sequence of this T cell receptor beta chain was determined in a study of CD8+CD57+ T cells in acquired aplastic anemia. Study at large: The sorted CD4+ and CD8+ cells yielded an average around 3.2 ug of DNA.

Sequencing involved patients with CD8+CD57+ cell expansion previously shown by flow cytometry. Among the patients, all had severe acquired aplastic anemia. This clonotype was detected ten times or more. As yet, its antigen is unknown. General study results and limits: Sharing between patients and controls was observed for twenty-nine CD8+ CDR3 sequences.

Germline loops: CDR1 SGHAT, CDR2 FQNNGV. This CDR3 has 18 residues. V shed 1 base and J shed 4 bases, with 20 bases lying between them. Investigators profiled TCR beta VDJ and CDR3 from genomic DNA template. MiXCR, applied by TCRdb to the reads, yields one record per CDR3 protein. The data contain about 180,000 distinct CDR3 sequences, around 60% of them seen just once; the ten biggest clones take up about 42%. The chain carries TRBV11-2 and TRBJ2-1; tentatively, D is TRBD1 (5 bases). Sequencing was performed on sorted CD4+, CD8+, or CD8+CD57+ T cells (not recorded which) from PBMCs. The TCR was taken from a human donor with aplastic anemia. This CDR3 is CASSLARQILTVYNEQFF. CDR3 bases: TGTGCCAGCAGCTTAGCCCGACAGATCTTAACCGTTTACAATGAGCAGTTCTTC.